The clone carrying this T cell receptor beta chain has ten or more counts. The antigen is undetermined. The lymph nodes were axillary draining lymph nodes from breast cancer patients. This sample was taken from a study of breast tumors, draining lymph nodes, adjacent tissues. Study outcomes and limitations: That most tumor T cells come from lymph nodes remained unproven. Most tumor T cells seemingly derive from lymph node, then expand in tumor. Tumor repertoires ranked between lymph nodes and nontumor tissue in diversity, with V and J gene preferences. Compared with basal-like, luminal-like tumors shared significantly more repertoire with nontumor tissue.

TCRdb analysed the multiplex PCR reads with MiXCR anew, one entry per CDR3 protein. The table has 270,000 or so distinct CDR3 sequences, more than 30% seen once. Sequenced input: axillary lymph node tissue. The clonotype comes from a female donor with breast cancer. Some clones in this sample may be carry-over from other donors' samples.

DNA of the CDR3: TGTGCCAGCAGATCAGGACGGGACGAGCAGTACTTC. This gives the protein CASRSGRDEQYF. This chain connects TRBV7-9 to TRBJ2-7; D is unclear. V was cut by 6 bases and J by 5 bases, with 11 bases left in between. The CDR3 has 12 residues. The germline V gene encodes CDR1 SEHNR and CDR2 FQNEAQ (reference sequence).